This TCR beta chain was recovered during a study of cytotoxic CD8 clonotypes in ibrutinib-treated CLL. In this sample, this clone turned up a few times. Germline loops: CDR1 LGHNA, CDR2 YNFKEQ. The CDR3 is 15 amino acids. V was trimmed by 4 bases and J by 0 bases, leaving 9 bases between them. This table comes from immunoSEQ multiplex PCR, and its TCRdb copy is limited to in-frame clones, with some not included. Here the sample spans approximately 340,000 clones, approximately 67% being singletons. Here the sequenced sample was PBMCs, taken after 36 months of ibrutinib treatment. This sequence joins TRBV4-2 and TRBJ1-4; no clear D. The sequence was obtained from a human donor with chronic lymphocytic leukemia. The CDR3 region has the DNA TGTGCCAGCAGCCTAGAAGGAACAACTAATGAAAAACTGTTTTTT. Translated: CASSLEGTTNEKLFF.